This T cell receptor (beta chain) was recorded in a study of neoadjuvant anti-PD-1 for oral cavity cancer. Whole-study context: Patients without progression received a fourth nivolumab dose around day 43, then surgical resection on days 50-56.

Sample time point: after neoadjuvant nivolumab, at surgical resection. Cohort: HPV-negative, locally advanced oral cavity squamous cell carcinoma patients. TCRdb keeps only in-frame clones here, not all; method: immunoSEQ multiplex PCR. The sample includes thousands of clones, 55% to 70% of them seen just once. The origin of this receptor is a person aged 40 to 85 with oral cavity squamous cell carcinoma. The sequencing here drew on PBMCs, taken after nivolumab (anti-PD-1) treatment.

CDR3 nucleotides: TGCGCCAGCAGCGAACAGGGGTCCGACGAGCAGTACTTC. It translates to CASSEQGSDEQYF. The chain is built from TRBV10-1 and TRBJ2-7, with 7 bases lining up with TRBD1. The CDR3 sequence is 13 residues long. The J segment lost 5 bases and the V segment lost 6 bases, leaving 7 bases of the junction unmatched. Germline V gene lookup returns CDR1 WNHNN and CDR2 SYGVQD (reference sequence).